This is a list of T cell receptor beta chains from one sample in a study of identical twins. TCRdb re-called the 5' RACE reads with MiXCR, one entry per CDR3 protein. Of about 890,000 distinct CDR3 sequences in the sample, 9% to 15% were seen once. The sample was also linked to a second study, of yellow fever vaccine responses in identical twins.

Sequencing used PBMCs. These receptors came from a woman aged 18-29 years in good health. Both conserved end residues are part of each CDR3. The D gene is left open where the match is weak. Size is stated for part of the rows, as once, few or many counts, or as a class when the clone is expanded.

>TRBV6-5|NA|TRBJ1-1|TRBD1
TGTGCCAGCAGTTACGACAAGACAGGGGGCAACACTGAAGCTTTCTTT
CASSYDKTGGNTEAFF
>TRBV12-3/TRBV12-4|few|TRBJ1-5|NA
TGTGCCAGCAGCCCGGGCCCCGGACAGCCCCAGCATTTT
CASSPGPGQPQHF
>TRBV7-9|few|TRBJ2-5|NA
TGTGCCAGCAGCTCGCAACGGGACTTAATACAAGAGACCCAGTACTTC
CASSSQRDLIQETQYF
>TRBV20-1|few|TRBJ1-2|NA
TGCAGTGCTAGGGACAGCAGAGTATATGGCTACACCTTC
CSARDSRVYGYTF
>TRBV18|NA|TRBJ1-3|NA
TGTGCCAGCCAAGACAGCTCTGGAAACACCATATATTTT
CASQDSSGNTIYF
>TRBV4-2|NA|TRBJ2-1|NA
TGTGCCAGCAGCTTTGGGCTGGGGACCTACAATGAGCAGTTCTTC
CASSFGLGTYNEQFF
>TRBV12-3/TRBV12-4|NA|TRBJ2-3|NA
TGTGCCAGCAGTTTAAATCTAGCAGGTGATACGCAGTATTTT
CASSLNLAGDTQYF
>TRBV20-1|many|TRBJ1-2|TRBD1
TGCAGTGCGGCCCCCAGGGGGCAAAGCTATGGCTACACCTTC
CSAAPRGQSYGYTF
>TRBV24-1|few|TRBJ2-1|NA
TGTGCCACCAGTGATTTGAGGGGGGACAGTGACAGGAGCTCCTACAATGAGCAGTTCTTC
CATSDLRGDSDRSSYNEQFF
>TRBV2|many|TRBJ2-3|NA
TGTGCCACCTTCGACAGGACCCTCACAGATACGCAGTATTTT
CATFDRTLTDTQYF
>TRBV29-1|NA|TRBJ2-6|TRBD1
TGCAGCGTTGAAGATCGGGGACAGGGGAAGGACTCTGGGGCCAACGTCCTGACTTTC
CSVEDRGQGKDSGANVLTF
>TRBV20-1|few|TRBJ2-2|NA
TGCAGTGCTACAGGGGTTCGGAGCGGGGAGCTGTTTTTT
CSATGVRSGELFF
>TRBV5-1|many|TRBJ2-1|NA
TGCGCCAGCAGCTTATCCGGGACCGGATACAATGAGCAGTTCTTC
CASSLSGTGYNEQFF
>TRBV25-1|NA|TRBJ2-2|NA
TGTGCCAGCAAAGGTCCCGGTACCGGGGAGCTGTTTTTT
CASKGPGTGELFF
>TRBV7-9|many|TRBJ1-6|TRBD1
TGTGCCAGCAGCTCCCCCGACGGACAGGGGTCTTCACCCCTCCACTTT
CASSSPDGQGSSPLHF
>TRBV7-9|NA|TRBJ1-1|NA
TGTGCCAGCAGCCCAGCCTTTGACGAAGCTTTCTTT
CASSPAFDEAFF
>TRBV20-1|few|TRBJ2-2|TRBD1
TGCAGTGCTCGTCATTATGCCAGGGGGCGCGGGGAGCTGTTTTTT
CSARHYARGRGELFF